This paragraph covers one T cell receptor (beta chain) sequence. Its antigen is unidentified. The sample originates from a study of radiotherapy plus CTLA-4 blockade in lung cancer. The CDR3 covers 15 residues. Germline V gene sequence: CDR1 SNHLY, CDR2 FYNNEI. V was pared by 4 bases and J by 4 bases, with 11 bases between. Chemo-refractory metastatic non-small-cell lung cancer patients received focal radiation with ipilimumab CTLA-4 blockade. Sequencing was performed with immunoSEQ multiplex PCR; in TCRdb, only in-frame clones are kept and a portion is missing. The sample yields tens of thousands of clones, approximately 85% seen once. Overall study results and limits: Blood TCR clones of tumor origin expanded after radiotherapy plus ipilimumab. Early clonal dynamics of blood T cells, together with interferon-beta, were reported as the best response predictor.

This sequence originates from a human donor with non-small cell lung cancer whose response to radiotherapy plus ipilimumab could not be evaluated. The rearrangement links TRBV2 to TRBJ1-6; no firm D call. The sequences come from peripheral blood, collected from a patient treated with radiotherapy plus ipilimumab. The CDR3 sequence: CASSAEFFYNSPLHF. The CDR3 DNA is TGTGCCAGCAGTGCCGAGTTTTTTTATAATTCACCCCTCCACTTT.